Below, 5 T cell receptor beta chains from the same sample are listed, as sequenced in a study of CD8 T cells in Susac syndrome. The authors reverse transcribed 0.5 to 1 ug RNA with random hexamers. TCRdb re-called the immunoSEQ multiplex PCR reads through MiXCR, storing one row per CDR3 protein. This sample has some 190,000 distinct CDR3 sequences, with approximately 94% found just once. Sequenced sample: CD4+ T cells from PBMCs. The source is a human donor with Susac syndrome.

The chain combines TRBV4-3 with TRBJ1-1; no clear D gene. The CDR3 totals 14 residues. The germline CDR1 and CDR2 sequences are LGHNA and YSLEER. V was shortened by 0 bases and J by 1 base, with 6 bases between the two germline ends. CDR3 in DNA: TGCGCCAGCAGCCAAGATTCGGGGAACACTGAAGCTTTCTTT. Protein sequence: CASSQDSGNTEAFF.

The rearrangement uses TRBV24-1 and TRBJ2-7; 10 bases fit TRBD1. J was trimmed by 7 bases and V by 3 bases; bases with no gene match: 2. The V gene's germline CDR1 is KGHDR and CDR2 SFDVKD. There are 13 residues in the CDR3. The CDR3 DNA reads TGTGCCACCAGTGATCCGGGACAGGGGGAGCAGTACTTC. Amino acid sequence: CATSDPGQGEQYF.

J is TRBJ1-4 and V is TRBV5-4, with a possible D match to TRBD1 (5 bases). CDR3 length equals 16 residues. The germline V gene encodes CDR1 SGHNT and CDR2 YYREEE (reference sequence). Trimming removed 4 bases from V and 7 bases from J, with 20 bases in between. The CDR3 loop is CASSLGTAGGGEKLFF. For the CDR3, the DNA is TGTGCCAGCAGCCTTGGAACCGCCGGGGGAGGTGAAAAACTGTTTTTT.

The chain has TRBV12-3 or TRBV12-4 and TRBJ2-6, with D perhaps TRBD1 (5 bases). V was shortened by 7 bases and J by 0 bases, with 10 bases between the two germline ends. The CDR3 is 15 amino acids. DNA for the CDR3: TGTGCCAGCACCCAGGGTTTCTCTGGGGCCAACGTCCTGACTTTC. This sequence encodes CASTQGFSGANVLTF.

The rearrangement links TRBV11-3 to TRBJ2-5, with 12 bases fitting TRBD2. The germline V gene has CDR1 SGHNT and CDR2 YENEEA. The CDR3 length is 18 residues. V lost 3 bases to trimming and J lost 5 bases; unmatched junction nucleotides: 13. The CDR3 region is CASSFLTSGGPSGETQYF. Written as DNA, the CDR3 is TGTGCCAGCAGCTTCCTAACTAGCGGGGGGCCCTCCGGGGAGACCCAGTACTTC. Based on the CDR3 plus reference TRBV11-3 and TRBJ2-5, the full variable domain is EAGVVQSPRYKIIEKKQPVAFWCNPISGHNTLYWYLQNLGQGPELLIRYENEEAVDDSQLPKDRFSAERLKGVDSTLKIQPAELGDSAVYLCASSFLTSGGPSGETQYFGPGTRLLVL.